A selection of T cell receptor beta chains follows, all from one sample in a study of T-cell memory formation after mild COVID-19. Via MiXCR, TCRdb re-called the 5' RACE reads, giving one row per CDR3 protein. The sample yields roughly 400,000 distinct CDR3 sequences, roughly 18% seen once. The sequenced sample consisted of PBMCs or a T cell subset sorted from them (not recorded which). Every receptor here comes from a young man who had mild COVID-19 (a few samples of this study predate the infection). Cell type and time point are not known. The CDR3 runs from the conserved cysteine through the conserved F or W. A D gene is named only where the DNA matches it firmly. Not all rows give a size; the values are once, few, many and, for expanded clones, a class.

CDR3 protein	CDR3 DNA	D gene	clone size	V gene	J gene
CASSHNSGMELFF	TGTGCCAGCAGCCACAATTCGGGCATGGAACTGTTTTTT	NA	NA	TRBV6-5	TRBJ1-4
CASSTGLVVVGELFF	TGCGCCAGCAGCACAGGACTAGTCGTCGTCGGGGAGCTGTTTTTT	TRBD2	few	TRBV5-1	TRBJ2-2
CSARVIGGDNYGYTF	TGCAGTGCTAGAGTTATCGGGGGCGATAACTATGGCTACACCTTC	NA	few	TRBV20-1	TRBJ1-2
CSARVPASDTQYF	TGCAGTGCTAGAGTCCCAGCTTCAGATACGCAGTATTTT	NA	few	TRBV20-1	TRBJ2-3
CASRTLAGGRTDTQYF	TGTGCCAGCAGGACTCTAGCGGGGGGACGCACAGATACGCAGTATTTT	TRBD2	few	TRBV6-6	TRBJ2-3
CSLTGHANNEQFF	TGCAGCCTCACCGGGCATGCAAACAATGAGCAGTTCTTC	NA	few	TRBV29-1	TRBJ2-1
CASSESGQKQFF	TGTGCCAGCAGTGAGAGTGGTCAGAAGCAGTTCTTC	NA	few	TRBV2	TRBJ2-1
CATSRRRTDTQYF	TGTGCCACCAGCAGGCGTCGCACAGATACGCAGTATTTT	NA	few	TRBV15	TRBJ2-3
CASSFGRANEQFF	TGTGCCAGCAGCTTCGGCAGGGCGAATGAGCAGTTCTTC	NA	few	TRBV7-2	TRBJ2-1
CASSLDRPDNSPLHF	TGTGCCAGCAGTTTGGATAGGCCCGATAATTCACCCCTCCACTTT	NA	NA	TRBV27	TRBJ1-6
CASSHPGGHEQYF	TGTGCCAGCAGCCATCCAGGGGGCCACGAGCAGTACTTC	TRBD1	few	TRBV11-2	TRBJ2-7
CASSLAGGYNEQFF	TGTGCCAGCAGCCTAGCGGGGGGCTACAATGAGCAGTTCTTC	TRBD2	many	TRBV12-3/TRBV12-4	TRBJ2-1
CASSPVAGSLISHF	TGTGCCAGCAGCCCCGTGGCAGGGTCTCTGATATCACATTTT	NA	few	TRBV14	TRBJ1-5
CASSQTTGETQYF	TGCGCCAGCAGCCAAACGACGGGAGAGACCCAGTACTTC	NA	many	TRBV5-1	TRBJ2-5
CASSPPCYTF	TGTGCCAGCAGCCCACCTTGCTACACCTTC	NA	few	TRBV14	TRBJ1-2
CASSLEGAVDIQYF	TGCGCCAGCAGCTTGGAGGGGGCGGTGGACATTCAGTACTTC	TRBD1	NA	TRBV5-1	TRBJ2-4
CASSLSGAGNYGYTF	TGTGCCAGCAGCTTATCGGGTGCAGGGAACTATGGCTACACCTTC	NA	NA	TRBV7-8	TRBJ1-2
CASRSHPLRTGSYEQYF	TGTGCCAGCAGGAGCCACCCGCTGCGGACAGGCTCCTACGAGCAGTACTTC	TRBD1	NA	TRBV25-1	TRBJ2-7
CASSSRQGAEAFF	TGTGCCAGCAGCTCTCGACAGGGGGCTGAAGCTTTCTTT	TRBD1	NA	TRBV7-6	TRBJ1-1
CATSDPGTGDEQFF	TGTGCCACCAGTGATCCCGGGACAGGAGATGAGCAGTTCTTC	TRBD1	many	TRBV24-1	TRBJ2-1
CAWSVIVQETQYF	TGTGCCTGGAGTGTAATCGTTCAAGAGACCCAGTACTTC	NA	few	TRBV30	TRBJ2-5
CSARDRQGTEAFF	TGCAGTGCGCGGGACAGGCAGGGGACTGAAGCTTTCTTT	TRBD1	NA	TRBV20-1	TRBJ1-1
CASSFTTGTGYGYTF	TGCGCCAGCAGCTTTACCACCGGGACAGGTTATGGCTACACCTTC	TRBD1	NA	TRBV5-1	TRBJ1-2
CASSLFSNQPQHF	TGTGCCAGCAGTTTGTTTAGCAATCAGCCCCAGCATTTT	NA	many	TRBV12-3/TRBV12-4	TRBJ1-5
CASSLPWGGPETQYF	TGTGCCAGCAGCCTCCCATGGGGAGGGCCTGAGACCCAGTACTTC	TRBD2	few	TRBV3-1	TRBJ2-5
CAWGRQGLSYTF	TGTGCCTGGGGCCGACAGGGGCTCAGCTACACCTTC	TRBD1	few	TRBV30	TRBJ1-2
CASSLNGGREKLFF	TGTGCCAGCAGCTTAAACGGGGGAAGGGAAAAACTGTTTTTT	NA	NA	TRBV7-8	TRBJ1-4
CASSSSGGTETQYF	TGTGCCAGCTCATCTAGCGGGGGTACGGAGACCCAGTACTTC	TRBD2	few	TRBV18	TRBJ2-5
CASSPVGRGQGEQYF	TGTGCCAGCTCACCCGTCGGAAGGGGGCAAGGGGAGCAGTACTTC	TRBD1	NA	TRBV18	TRBJ2-7
CATGASGGEDTQYF	TGTGCCACTGGGGCTAGCGGGGGGGAGGATACGCAGTATTTT	TRBD2	few	TRBV12-3/TRBV12-4	TRBJ2-3
CASSPHREGEWTYNEQFF	TGTGCCAGCAGCCCCCACCGGGAGGGGGAATGGACTTACAATGAGCAGTTCTTC	TRBD2	few	TRBV7-3	TRBJ2-1
CASSYSPSQGQETQYF	TGTGCCAGCAGTTACTCGCCAAGTCAGGGCCAAGAGACCCAGTACTTC	NA	NA	TRBV6-5	TRBJ2-5
CASSDSGATPSTEAFF	TGTGCCAGCTCGGACAGTGGGGCGACTCCAAGCACTGAAGCTTTCTTT	NA	NA	TRBV12-3/TRBV12-4	TRBJ1-1
CATEGPRNTEAFF	TGTGCCACCGAGGGACCGAGGAACACTGAAGCTTTCTTT	NA	NA	TRBV10-3	TRBJ1-1
CASTPGGGGGQYF	TGTGCCAGCACCCCGGGAGGGGGCGGGGGGCAGTATTTT	NA	NA	TRBV7-2	TRBJ2-3
CASSYPVAGGDGDTQYF	TGTGCCAGCAGTTACCCCGTAGCGGGGGGCGACGGAGATACGCAGTATTTT	TRBD2	NA	TRBV6-2/TRBV6-3	TRBJ2-3
CASSLGNAYEQYF	TGTGCCAGCAGCCTTGGGAACGCTTACGAGCAGTACTTC	NA	few	TRBV7-6	TRBJ2-7
CASSFLRARETQYF	TGTGCCAGCAGTTTTTTAAGGGCTCGGGAGACCCAGTACTTC	NA	NA	TRBV12-3/TRBV12-4	TRBJ2-5
CASSQGTRVRETQYF	TGCGCCAGCAGCCAAGGGACGCGGGTTAGAGAGACCCAGTACTTC	NA	few	TRBV4-1	TRBJ2-5
CASSHGPLNTGELFF	TGCGCCAGCAGCCACGGCCCGTTGAACACCGGGGAGCTGTTTTTT	NA	few	TRBV4-1	TRBJ2-2
CASRPSGGLYNEQFF	TGTGCCAGCAGGCCTAGCGGGGGTCTGTACAATGAGCAGTTCTTC	TRBD2	NA	TRBV11-2	TRBJ2-1
CAIRRTDGSEAFF	TGTGCCATCAGAAGAACCGACGGATCGGAAGCTTTCTTT	NA	NA	TRBV10-3	TRBJ1-1
CASSLAPAHNSPLHF	TGCGCCAGCAGCTTGGCGCCGGCTCATAATTCACCCCTCCACTTT	NA	few	TRBV5-1	TRBJ1-6
CASSFGGEGYGYTF	TGTGCCAGCAGCTTCGGGGGAGAGGGCTATGGCTACACCTTC	NA	few	TRBV7-3	TRBJ1-2
CASSLDLAAYEQYF	TGTGCCAGCAGCTTGGACTTAGCCGCCTACGAGCAGTACTTC	NA	few	TRBV4-2	TRBJ2-7
CASSQDIVDRGSYGYTF	TGCGCCAGCAGCCAAGATATTGTCGACAGGGGGTCATATGGCTACACCTTC	TRBD1	NA	TRBV4-1	TRBJ1-2
CASRLQGSNQPQHF	TGTGCCAGCAGACTACAGGGTAGCAATCAGCCCCAGCATTTT	NA	NA	TRBV12-3/TRBV12-4	TRBJ1-5
CASSFEGRPNTEAFF	TGTGCCAGCAGCTTCGAAGGTAGACCGAACACTGAAGCTTTCTTT	NA	NA	TRBV5-5	TRBJ1-1
CASSSQGRAQPQHF	TGTGCCAGCAGCTCTCAGGGTCGCGCTCAGCCCCAGCATTTT	NA	NA	TRBV6-2/TRBV6-3	TRBJ1-5
CASSLKAGVVEQFF	TGTGCCAGCAGTTTAAAAGCAGGGGTTGTTGAGCAGTTCTTC	NA	NA	TRBV27	TRBJ2-1
CSASSGGQPQHF	TGCAGTGCTAGCTCGGGGGGACAGCCCCAGCATTTT	NA	NA	TRBV20-1	TRBJ1-5
CASSVQLGGETQYF	TGTGCCAGCAGCGTTCAGCTCGGGGGGGAGACCCAGTACTTC	TRBD2	few	TRBV9	TRBJ2-5
CAIKGENFNTEAFF	TGTGCCATCAAAGGGGAAAATTTTAACACTGAAGCTTTCTTT	NA	NA	TRBV10-3	TRBJ1-1
CASSFTGLPRETQYF	TGCGCCAGCAGCTTTACGGGACTCCCTAGGGAGACCCAGTACTTC	NA	NA	TRBV4-3	TRBJ2-5
CASSRGGGNSEQFF	TGTGCCAGCAGCCGCGGGGGGGGGAATAGTGAGCAGTTCTTC	TRBD2	few	TRBV5-4	TRBJ2-1
CSARPPWETQYF	TGCAGTGCTAGACCTCCGTGGGAGACCCAGTACTTC	NA	few	TRBV20-1	TRBJ2-5
CASSQPLTETNYGYTF	TGCGCCAGCAGCCAGCCCCTGACAGAAACTAACTATGGCTACACCTTC	NA	NA	TRBV5-1	TRBJ1-2
CASSLGGGGADKETQYF	TGTGCCAGCAGCTTAGGTGGCGGGGGGGCCGACAAAGAGACCCAGTACTTC	TRBD2	many	TRBV7-2	TRBJ2-5
CASSPGRGPSEAFF	TGCGCCAGCAGCCCCGGCAGGGGGCCCTCTGAAGCTTTCTTT	TRBD1	few	TRBV5-1	TRBJ1-1